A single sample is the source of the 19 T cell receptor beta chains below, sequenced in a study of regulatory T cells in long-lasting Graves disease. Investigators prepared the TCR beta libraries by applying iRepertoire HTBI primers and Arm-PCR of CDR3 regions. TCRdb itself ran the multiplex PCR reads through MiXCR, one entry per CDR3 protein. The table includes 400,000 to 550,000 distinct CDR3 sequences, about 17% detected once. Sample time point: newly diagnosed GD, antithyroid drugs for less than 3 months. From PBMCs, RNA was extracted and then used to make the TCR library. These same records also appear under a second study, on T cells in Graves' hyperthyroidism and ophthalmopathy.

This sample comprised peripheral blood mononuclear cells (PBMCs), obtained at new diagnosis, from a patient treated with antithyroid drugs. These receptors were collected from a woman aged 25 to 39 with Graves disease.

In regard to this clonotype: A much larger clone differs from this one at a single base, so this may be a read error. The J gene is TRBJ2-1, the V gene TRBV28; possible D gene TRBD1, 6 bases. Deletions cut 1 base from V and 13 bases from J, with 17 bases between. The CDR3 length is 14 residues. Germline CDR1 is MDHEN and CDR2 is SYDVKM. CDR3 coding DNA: TGTGCCAGCAGTTTATTTACAGGGAAAAACATTCAGTTCTTC. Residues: CASSLFTGKNIQFF.

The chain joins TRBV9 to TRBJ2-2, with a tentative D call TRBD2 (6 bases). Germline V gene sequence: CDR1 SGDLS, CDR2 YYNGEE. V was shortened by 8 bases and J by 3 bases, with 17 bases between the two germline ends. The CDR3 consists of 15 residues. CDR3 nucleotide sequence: TGTGCCAGTAGCCTTATGGGCGGGGACACCGGGGAGCTGTTTTTT. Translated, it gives CASSLMGGDTGELFF.

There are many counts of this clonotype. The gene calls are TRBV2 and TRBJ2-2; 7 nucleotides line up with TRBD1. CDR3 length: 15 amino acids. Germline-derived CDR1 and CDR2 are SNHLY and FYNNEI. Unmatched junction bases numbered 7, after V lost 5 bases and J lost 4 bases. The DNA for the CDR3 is TGTGCCAGCAGTCTACGACAGGGACCCACCGGGGAGCTGTTTTTT. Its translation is CASSLRQGPTGELFF.

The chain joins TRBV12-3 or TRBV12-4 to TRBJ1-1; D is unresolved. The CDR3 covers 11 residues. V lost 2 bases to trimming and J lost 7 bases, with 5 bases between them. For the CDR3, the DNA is TGTGCCAGCAGTTTATCCGGTGAAGCTTTCTTT. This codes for CASSLSGEAFF.

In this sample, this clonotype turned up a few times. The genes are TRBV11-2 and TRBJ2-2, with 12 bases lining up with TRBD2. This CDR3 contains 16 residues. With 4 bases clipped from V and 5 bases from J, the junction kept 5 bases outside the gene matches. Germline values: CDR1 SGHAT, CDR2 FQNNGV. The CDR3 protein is CASSSRTSGITGELFF. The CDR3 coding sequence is TGTGCCAGCAGCTCCCGGACTAGCGGGATAACCGGGGAGCTGTTTTTT.

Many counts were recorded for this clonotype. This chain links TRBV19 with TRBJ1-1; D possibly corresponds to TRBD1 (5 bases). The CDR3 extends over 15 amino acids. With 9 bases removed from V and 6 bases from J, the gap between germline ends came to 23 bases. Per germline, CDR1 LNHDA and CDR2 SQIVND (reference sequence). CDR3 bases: TGTGCCAGCAGAAAGCCCGGGACTCCTCTCGCTGAAGCTTTCTTT. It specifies CASRKPGTPLAEAFF.

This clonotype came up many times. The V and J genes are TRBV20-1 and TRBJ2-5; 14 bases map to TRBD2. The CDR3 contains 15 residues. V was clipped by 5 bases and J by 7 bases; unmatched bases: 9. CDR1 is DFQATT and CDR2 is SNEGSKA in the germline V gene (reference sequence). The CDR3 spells CSAPPGLAGEVTQYF. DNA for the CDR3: TGCAGTGCTCCTCCGGGACTAGCGGGAGAGGTGACCCAGTACTTC.

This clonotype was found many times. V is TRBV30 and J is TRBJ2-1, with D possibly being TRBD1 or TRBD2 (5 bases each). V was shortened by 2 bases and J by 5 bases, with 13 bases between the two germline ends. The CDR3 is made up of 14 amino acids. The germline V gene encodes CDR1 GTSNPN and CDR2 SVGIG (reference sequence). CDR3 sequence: CAWSRPGGDNEQFF. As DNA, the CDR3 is TGTGCCTGGAGTAGACCTGGGGGAGACAATGAGCAGTTCTTC.

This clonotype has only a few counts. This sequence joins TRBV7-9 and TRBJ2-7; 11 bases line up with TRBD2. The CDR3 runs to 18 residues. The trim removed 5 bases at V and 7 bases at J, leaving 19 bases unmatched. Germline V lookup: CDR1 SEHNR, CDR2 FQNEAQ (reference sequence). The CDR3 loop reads CASSPPRTSGSSLREQYF. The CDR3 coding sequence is TGTGCCAGCAGCCCCCCCCGGACTAGCGGGTCGTCACTTAGGGAGCAGTACTTC.

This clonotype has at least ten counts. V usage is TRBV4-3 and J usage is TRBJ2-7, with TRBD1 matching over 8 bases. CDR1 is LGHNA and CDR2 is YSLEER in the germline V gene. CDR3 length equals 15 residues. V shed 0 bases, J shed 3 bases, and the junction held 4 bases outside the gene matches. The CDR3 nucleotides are TGCGCCAGCAGCCAAGACGGGACAGGCCTCTACGAGCAGTACTTC. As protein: CASSQDGTGLYEQYF.

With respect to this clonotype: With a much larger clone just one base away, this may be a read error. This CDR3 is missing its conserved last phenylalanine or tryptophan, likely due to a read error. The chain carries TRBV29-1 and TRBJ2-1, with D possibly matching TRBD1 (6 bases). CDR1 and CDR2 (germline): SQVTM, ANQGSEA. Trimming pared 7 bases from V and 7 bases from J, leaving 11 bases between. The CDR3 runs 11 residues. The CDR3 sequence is CSGGPKNEQFL. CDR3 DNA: TGCAGCGGGGGGCCTAAAAATGAGCAGTTCCTC.

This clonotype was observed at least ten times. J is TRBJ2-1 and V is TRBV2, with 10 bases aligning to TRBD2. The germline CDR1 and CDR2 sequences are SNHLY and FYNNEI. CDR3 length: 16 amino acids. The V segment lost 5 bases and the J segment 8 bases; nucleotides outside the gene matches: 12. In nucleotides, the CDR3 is TGTGCCAGCAGTAAGAGTAGCGGGAGGCCGAGGGATGAGCAGTTCTTC. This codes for CASSKSSGRPRDEQFF.

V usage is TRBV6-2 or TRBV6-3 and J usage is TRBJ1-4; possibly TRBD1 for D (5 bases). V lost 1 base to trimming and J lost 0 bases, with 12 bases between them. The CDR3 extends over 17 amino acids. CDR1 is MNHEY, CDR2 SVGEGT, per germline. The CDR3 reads CASSYLGQLATNEKLFF. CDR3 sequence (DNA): TGTGCCAGCAGTTACTTGGGGCAACTTGCAACTAATGAAAAACTGTTTTTT.

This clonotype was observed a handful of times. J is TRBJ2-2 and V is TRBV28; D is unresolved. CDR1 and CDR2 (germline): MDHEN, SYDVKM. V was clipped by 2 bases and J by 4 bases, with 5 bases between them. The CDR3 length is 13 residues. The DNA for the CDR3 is TGTGCCAGCAGTTTAATGAGCACCGGGGAGCTGTTTTTT. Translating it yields CASSLMSTGELFF.

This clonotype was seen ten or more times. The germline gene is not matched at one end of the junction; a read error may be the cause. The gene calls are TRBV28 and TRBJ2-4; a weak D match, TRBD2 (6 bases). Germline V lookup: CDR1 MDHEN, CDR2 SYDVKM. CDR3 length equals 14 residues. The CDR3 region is CASSPVLRDSPRAF. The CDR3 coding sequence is TGTGCCAGCAGTCCAGTCCTTCGGGACTCCCCGCGAGCTTTC.

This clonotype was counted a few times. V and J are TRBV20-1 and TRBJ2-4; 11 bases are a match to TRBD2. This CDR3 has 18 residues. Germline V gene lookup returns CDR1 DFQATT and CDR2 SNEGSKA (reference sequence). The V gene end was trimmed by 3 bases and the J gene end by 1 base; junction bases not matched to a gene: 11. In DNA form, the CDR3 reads TGCAGTGCTAGTGATCCGACTAGCGGGGCCGGGGCCAAAAACATTCAGTACTTC. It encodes CSASDPTSGAGAKNIQYF.

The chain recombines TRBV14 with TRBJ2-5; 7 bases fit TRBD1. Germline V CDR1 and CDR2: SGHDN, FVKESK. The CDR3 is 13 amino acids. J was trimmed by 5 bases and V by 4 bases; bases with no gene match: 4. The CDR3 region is CASSPGGYETQYF. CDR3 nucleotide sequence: TGTGCCAGCAGCCCAGGGGGTTACGAGACCCAGTACTTC.

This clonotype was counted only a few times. In DNA form, the CDR3 reads TGTGCCAGCGGACAGACCGGGGAGACCCAGTACTTC. The encoded protein is CASGQTGETQYF. The V and J genes are TRBV3-1 and TRBJ2-5; weak D call: TRBD1 (6 bases). CDR3 length equals 12 residues. Germline V gene data show CDR1 as LGHDT and CDR2 as YNNKEL (reference sequence). Trimming cost V 8 bases and J 5 bases, with 12 bases left between them.

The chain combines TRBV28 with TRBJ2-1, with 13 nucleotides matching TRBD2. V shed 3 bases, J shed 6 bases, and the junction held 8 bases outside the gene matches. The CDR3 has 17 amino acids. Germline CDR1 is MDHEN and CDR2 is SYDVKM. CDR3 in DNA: TGTGCCAGCAGTTTGGTGGTACTAGCGGGAGGGTTCAATGAGCAGTTCTTC. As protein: CASSLVVLAGGFNEQFF.